The entry that follows covers one T cell receptor (beta chain) sequence. Its specificity is unknown. With a J-beta primer mix and a sample-barcoded 5' primer, a second PCR ran about 7 to 11 cycles. Paired-end reads containing CDR3 totaled no fewer than 2.5 million for each sample. TCRdb re-derived calls from the 5' RACE reads in MiXCR, one entry per CDR3 protein. This table holds fewer than 950,000 distinct CDR3 sequences, 30% to 45% found once. This entry comes from a study of blood T cells in healthy people across ages. Regarding the study as a whole: With age, beta diversity per million T cells declined roughly linearly, significantly by approximately 40.

Aged roughly 6 to 95, donors were systemically healthy Caucasians from Russia. Isolated per sample were at least 6 million PBMCs. This CDR3 contains 15 residues. The germline V and J ends were trimmed by 4 bases and 5 bases, with 18 bases remaining between them. Germline V gene lookup returns CDR1 SGHRS and CDR2 YFSETQ. The chain joins TRBV5-1 to TRBJ1-2; D may be TRBD1 (6 bases). The sequence was collected from a man between 18 and 29 years old in good health. Specimen: blood. This CDR3 is CASSPAGRDIYGYTF. The CDR3 DNA reads TGCGCCAGCAGCCCCGCCGGCCGGGACATTTATGGCTACACCTTC.